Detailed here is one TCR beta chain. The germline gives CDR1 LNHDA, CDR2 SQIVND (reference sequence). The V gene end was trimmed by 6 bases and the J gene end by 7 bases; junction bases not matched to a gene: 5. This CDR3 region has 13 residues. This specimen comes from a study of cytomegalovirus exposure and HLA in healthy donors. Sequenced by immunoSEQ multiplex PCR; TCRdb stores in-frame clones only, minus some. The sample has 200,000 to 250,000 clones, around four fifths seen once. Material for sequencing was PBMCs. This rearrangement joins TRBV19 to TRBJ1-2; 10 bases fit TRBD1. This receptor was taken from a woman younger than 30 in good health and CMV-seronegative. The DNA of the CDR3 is TGTGCCAGTAGCCCCGGGACAGGGGCTGGCTACACCTTC. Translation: CASSPGTGAGYTF. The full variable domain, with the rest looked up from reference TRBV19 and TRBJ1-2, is DGGITQSPKYLFRKEGQNVTLSCEQNLNHDAMYWYRQDPGQGLRLIYYSQIVNDFQKGDIAEGYSVSREKKESFPLTVTSAQKNPTAFYLCASSPGTGAGYTFGSGTRLTVV.